This section outlines one TCR beta chain sequence together with its context. Its antigen is unidentified. This specimen belongs to a study of shared clonotypes between healthy human individuals. Whole-study context: Donors had three CD4 naive, three CD4 memory, two CD8 naive and one CD8 memory plate apiece.

Study-wide points: It was only blood that was sampled, and tissue repertoires likely differ. Across four donors, naive CD4 shared about 5%, naive CD8 3.5% to 4%, memory CD4 roughly 2.3%, memory CD8 around 0.42%.

Germline V CDR1 and CDR2: GTSNPN, SVGIG (reference sequence). This CDR3 spans 13 amino acids. The ends lost 5 bases at V and 5 bases at J; junction bases unmatched: 5. Only in-frame clones appear in the TCRdb table, and some are missing; sequencing was by immunoSEQ multiplex PCR. The sample includes about 2.4 million clones, 93% of them seen just once. V and J are TRBV30 and TRBJ1-1, with 10 bases matching TRBD1. The receptor was isolated from a young man in good health. Some clones in this sample may be carry-over from other donors' samples. Sequencing used naive CD4+ T cells from PBMCs. Subset meaning: CD45RA+ positively selected. CDR3 region: CAWGTGERTEAFF. The CDR3, as DNA: TGTGCCTGGGGGACAGGGGAGAGGACTGAAGCTTTCTTT. Full variable domain (outside the CDR3, taken from reference TRBV30 and TRBJ1-1): SQTIHQWPATLVQPVGSPLSLECTVEGTSNPNLYWYRQAAGRGLQLLFYSVGIGQISSEVPQNLSASRPQDRQFILSSKKLLLSDSGFYLCAWGTGERTEAFFGQGTRLTVV.